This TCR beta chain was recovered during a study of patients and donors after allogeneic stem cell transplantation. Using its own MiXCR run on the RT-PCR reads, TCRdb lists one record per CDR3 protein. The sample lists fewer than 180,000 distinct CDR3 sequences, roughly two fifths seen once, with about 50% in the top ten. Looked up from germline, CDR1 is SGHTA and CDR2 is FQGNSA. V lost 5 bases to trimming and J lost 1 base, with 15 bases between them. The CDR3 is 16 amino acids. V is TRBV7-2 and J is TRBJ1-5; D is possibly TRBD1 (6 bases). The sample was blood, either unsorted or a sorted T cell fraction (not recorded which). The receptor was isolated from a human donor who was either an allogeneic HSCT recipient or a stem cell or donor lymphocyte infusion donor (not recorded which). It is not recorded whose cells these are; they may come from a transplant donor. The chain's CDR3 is CASSGGTPLSNQPQHF. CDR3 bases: TGTGCCAGCAGCGGCGGGACACCCTTAAGCAATCAGCCCCAGCATTTT.